The rows below give T cell receptor beta chains drawn from one sample of a study of shared clonotypes between healthy human individuals. The repertoire was sequenced with immunoSEQ multiplex PCR; TCRdb's copy has only in-frame clones and lacks some. Seen here are roughly 2.2 million clones, just under 95% observed once, and the top ten hold around 0.4%. Sequenced input: naive CD4+ T cells from PBMCs. Source of these receptors: a young man in good health. Some clones in this sample may be carry-over from other donors' samples. Each CDR3 is given with its conserved first and last residue. A D gene is named only where the DNA matches it firmly. For some rows the clone size is stated as once, few or many, or as a class when expanded; others skip it.

V	D	J	size	CDR3	DNA
TRBV5-5	.	TRBJ2-1	.	CASSFGQLYNEQFF	TGTGCCAGCAGCTTTGGGCAGCTGTACAATGAGCAGTTCTTC
TRBV7-9	.	TRBJ2-1	few	CASSTPTGSNEQFF	TGTGCCAGCAGCACCCCAACAGGGTCCAACGAGCAGTTCTTC
TRBV9	.	TRBJ2-7	.	CASSPDPGGDYEQYF	TGTGCCAGCAGCCCAGACCCAGGTGGGGACTACGAGCAGTACTTC
TRBV5-1	TRBD2	TRBJ2-3	.	CASSTGLAGGDTQYF	TGCGCCAGCAGCACGGGACTAGCGGGAGGCGATACGCAGTATTTT
TRBV9	TRBD2	TRBJ2-3	.	CASSRGSGSRDTQYF	TGTGCCAGCAGCCGAGGTAGCGGGAGTAGAGATACGCAGTATTTT
TRBV14	.	TRBJ2-5	.	CASTPSTWGTQYF	TGTGCCAGCACTCCGTCGACCTGGGGGACCCAGTACTTC
TRBV7-6	.	TRBJ1-3	.	CASSQTAESGNTIYF	TGTGCCAGCAGCCAAACCGCGGAGTCTGGAAACACCATATATTTT
TRBV12-5	.	TRBJ1-2	.	CASGLVQAGTPHYGYTF	TGTGCTAGTGGTTTGGTACAGGCCGGGACACCTCACTATGGCTACACCTTC
TRBV6-1	.	TRBJ1-1	.	CASTGHLDSTEAFF	TGTGCCAGCACCGGACATTTGGATAGCACTGAAGCTTTCTTT
TRBV7-3	TRBD1	TRBJ1-1	few	CASSRTGGNTEAFF	TGTGCCAGCAGCAGGACAGGGGGCAACACTGAAGCTTTCTTT
TRBV28	TRBD1	TRBJ2-7	.	CASTPAGTGFKYEQYF	TGTGCCAGCACCCCGGCTGGGACAGGGTTCAAGTACGAGCAGTACTTC
TRBV29-1	.	TRBJ2-7	.	CSVTGNSYEQCF	TGCAGCGTCACAGGTAACTCCTACGAGCAGTGCTTC
TRBV11-2	TRBD1	TRBJ1-2	.	CASSLGPTGGGGYTF	TGTGCCAGCAGCTTAGGCCCGACAGGGGGAGGTGGCTACACCTTC
TRBV27	.	TRBJ1-1	.	CASSLTWDTEAFF	TGTGCCAGCAGTTTGACATGGGACACTGAAGCTTTCTTT
TRBV5-5	.	TRBJ2-3	.	CASSLAKWEPIAYSTDTQYF	TGTGCCAGCAGCTTGGCTAAGTGGGAGCCCATAGCTTATAGCACAGATACGCAGTATTTT
TRBV18	.	TRBJ2-1	.	CASSSGLTNEQFF	TGTGCCAGCTCAAGCGGACTGACAAATGAGCAGTTCTTC
TRBV9	.	TRBJ2-3	.	CASSVMEATDTQYF	TGTGCCAGCAGCGTCATGGAGGCCACAGATACGCAGTATTTT
TRBV7-3	.	TRBJ2-3	.	CASSTGGRGGTDTQYF	TGTGCCAGCAGCACCGGAGGCCGTGGGGGGACAGATACGCAGTATTTT
TRBV6-1	.	TRBJ1-4	.	CASFKQGGEKLFF	TGTGCCAGCTTTAAACAGGGAGGTGAAAAACTGTTTTTT
TRBV28	.	TRBJ2-7	.	CASSLKTGVKTYEQYF	TGTGCCAGCAGCCTCAAAACAGGCGTAAAGACCTACGAGCAGTACTTC
TRBV2	TRBD1	TRBJ1-2	.	CARRGQGQLGDGYTF	TGTGCCAGAAGGGGACAGGGCCAACTGGGGGATGGCTACACCTTC
TRBV6-6	.	TRBJ1-1	.	CASNMGGDTEAFF	TGTGCCAGCAATATGGGAGGGGACACTGAAGCTTTCTTT
TRBV5-1	TRBD1	TRBJ2-5	.	CASSSTGNLGETQYF	TGCGCCAGCAGCTCGACAGGGAACCTTGGAGAGACCCAGTACTTC
TRBV10-3	.	TRBJ1-3	.	CAISGLASSSGNTIYF	TGTGCCATCAGTGGTCTAGCAAGCAGCTCTGGAAACACCATATATTTT
TRBV2	TRBD1	TRBJ2-1	.	CASRPDRVVAYNEQFF	TGTGCCAGCAGGCCAGACAGGGTGGTTGCCTACAATGAGCAGTTCTTC
TRBV11-2	TRBD2	TRBJ2-3	once	CASSSLGGAFTTDTQYF	TGTGCCAGCAGCTCCCTCGGGGGGGCTTTTACCACAGATACGCAGTATTTT
TRBV5-5	.	TRBJ1-1	.	CASSFNSPNTEAFF	TGTGCCAGCAGCTTTAACTCGCCGAACACTGAAGCTTTCTTT